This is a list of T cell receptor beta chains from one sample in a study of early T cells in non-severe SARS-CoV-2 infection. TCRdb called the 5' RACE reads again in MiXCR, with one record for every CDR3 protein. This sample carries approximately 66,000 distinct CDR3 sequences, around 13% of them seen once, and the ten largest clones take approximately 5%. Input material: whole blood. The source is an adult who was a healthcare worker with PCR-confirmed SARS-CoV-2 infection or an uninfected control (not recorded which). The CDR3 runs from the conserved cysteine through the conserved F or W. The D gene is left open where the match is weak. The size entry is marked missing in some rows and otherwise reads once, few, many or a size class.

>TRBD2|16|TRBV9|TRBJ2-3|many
TGTGCCAGCAGCGTAGAAGCGGGGGGGCCAAGAGATACGCAGTATTTT
CASSVEAGGPRDTQYF
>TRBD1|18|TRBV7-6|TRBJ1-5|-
TGTGCCAGCAGCTTAACCCCGCCGTCCCGGGACAGGAATCAGCCCCAGCATTTT
CASSLTPPSRDRNQPQHF
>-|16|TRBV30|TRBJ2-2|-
TGTGCCTGGAGTGTGTTTTTTCCCCCCAGCCGCGGGGAGCTGTTTTTT
CAWSVFFPPSRGELFF
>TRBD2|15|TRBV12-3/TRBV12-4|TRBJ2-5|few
TGTGCCAGCAGTTTACTAGCGGGGTTGCGGGAGACCCAGTACTTC
CASSLLAGLRETQYF
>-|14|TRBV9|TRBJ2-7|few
TGTGCCAGCAGCGTTAGCCAGGGTACGGGGGAGCAGTACTTC
CASSVSQGTGEQYF
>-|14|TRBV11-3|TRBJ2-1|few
TGTGCCAGCTCGAGGGCAGGGGCGTACAATGAGCAGTTCTTC
CASSRAGAYNEQFF
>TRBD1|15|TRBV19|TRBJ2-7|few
TGTGCCAGTAGTAGCCCCGGGACAGGAGGGTTGGAGCAGTACTTC
CASSSPGTGGLEQYF
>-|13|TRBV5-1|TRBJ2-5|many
TGCGCCAGCAGCCCGGGACCAGAAGAGACCCAGTACTTC
CASSPGPEETQYF
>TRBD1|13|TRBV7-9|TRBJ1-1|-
TGTGCCAGCAGCCCACAGGGGGAAACTGAAGCTTTCTTT
CASSPQGETEAFF
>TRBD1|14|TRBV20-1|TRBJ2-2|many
TGCAGTGCTTCGGACAGGGGGCTTACCGGGGAGCTGTTTTTT
CSASDRGLTGELFF
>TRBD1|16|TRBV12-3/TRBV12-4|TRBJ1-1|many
TGTGCCAGCAGGCCGCAAAGGACAGGGGGTAGCACTGAAGCTTTCTTT
CASRPQRTGGSTEAFF
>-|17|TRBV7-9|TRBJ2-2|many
TGTGCCAGCAGCCCCACAGTAGGAGGGGCGAACACCGGGGAGCTGTTTTTT
CASSPTVGGANTGELFF
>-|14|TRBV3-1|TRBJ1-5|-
TGTGCCAGCAGCCAAGGCAGGGTCAGTCAGCCCCAGCATTTT
CASSQGRVSQPQHF
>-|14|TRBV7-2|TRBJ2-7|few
TGTGCCAGCAGCCGGAGGGCCGGGGTCTACGAGCAGTACTTC
CASSRRAGVYEQYF
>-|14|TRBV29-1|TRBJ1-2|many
TGCAGCGTTGAAGTTCTTCTCTTGGGTTTTGGCTACACCTTC
CSVEVLLLGFGYTF
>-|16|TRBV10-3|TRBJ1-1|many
TGTGCCATCAGTGGCGCCGGGGGCGTCGGGGGGACTGAAGCTTTCTTT
CAISGAGGVGGTEAFF
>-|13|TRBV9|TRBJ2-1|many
TGTGCCAGCAGCGTCCCTTCGTTAGGTGAGCAGTTCTTC
CASSVPSLGEQFF
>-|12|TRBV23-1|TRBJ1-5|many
TGCGCTACCCGCCGGGGCAATCAGCCCCAGCATTTT
CATRRGNQPQHF
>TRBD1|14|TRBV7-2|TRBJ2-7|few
TGTGCCAGCACTAGGACAGGGGTGGTGGACGAGCAGTACTTC
CASTRTGVVDEQYF
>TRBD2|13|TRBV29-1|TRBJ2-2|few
TGCAGCGTTGTGGCGGGGGACACCGGGGAGCTGTTTTTT
CSVVAGDTGELFF
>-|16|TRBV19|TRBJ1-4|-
TGTGCCAGTAGCGCCTGGGGAGGGTTGATTAATGAAAAACTGTTTTTT
CASSAWGGLINEKLFF
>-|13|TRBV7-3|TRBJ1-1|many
TGTGCCAGCAGCTTACAGGGTAACACTGAAGCTTTCTTT
CASSLQGNTEAFF
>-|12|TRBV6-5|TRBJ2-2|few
TGTGCCAGCAGTCACCTTGCCGGGGAGCTGTTTTTT
CASSHLAGELFF
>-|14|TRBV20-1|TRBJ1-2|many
TGCAGTGCTATCGCGACAGAATCTAACTATGGCTACACCTTC
CSAIATESNYGYTF
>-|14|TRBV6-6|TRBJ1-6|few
TGTGCCAGCAGGGATGACAGCCGCCTTTCACCCCTCCATTTT
CASRDDSRLSPLHF
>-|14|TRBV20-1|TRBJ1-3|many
TGCAGTGCGAGCAGACAGAATGTTGGAAACACCATATATTTT
CSASRQNVGNTIYF
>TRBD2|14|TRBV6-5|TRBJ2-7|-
TGTGCCAGCAGAACTAGCGGAGAAAACTACGAGCAGTACTTC
CASRTSGENYEQYF
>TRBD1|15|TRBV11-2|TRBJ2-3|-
TGTGCCAGCAGCCGCGTGACAGGGAACACAGATACGCAGTATTTT
CASSRVTGNTDTQYF
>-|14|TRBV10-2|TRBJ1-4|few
TGCGCCAGCAGTCGGCGCAGCCCTAATGAAAAACTGTTTTTT
CASSRRSPNEKLFF
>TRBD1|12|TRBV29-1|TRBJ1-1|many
TGCAGCGTGAAGACAGGGACGACTGAAGCTTTCTTT
CSVKTGTTEAFF
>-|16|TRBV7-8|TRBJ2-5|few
TGTGCCAGCAGCTTAATGGCTGCGAGGGGCACTGAGACCCAGTACTTC
CASSLMAARGTETQYF
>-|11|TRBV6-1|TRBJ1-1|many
TGTGCCAGCACCCGCCGCACTGAAGCTTTCTTT
CASTRRTEAFF
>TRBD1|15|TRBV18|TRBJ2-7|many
TGTGCCAGCTCACCGTCCGGACAGGGGGGTTACGAGCAGTACTTC
CASSPSGQGGYEQYF
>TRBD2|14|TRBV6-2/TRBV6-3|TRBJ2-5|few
TGTGCCAGCAGTTATCGGTTAGCGGGGGAGACCCAGTACTTC
CASSYRLAGETQYF
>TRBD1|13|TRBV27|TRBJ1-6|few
TGTGCCAGCAGTGCCTACAGGGGTTCACCCCTCCACTTT
CASSAYRGSPLHF
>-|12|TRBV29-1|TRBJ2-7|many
TGCAGCGTTGTGGTCGGGGTTTCTGTGCAGTACTTC
CSVVVGVSVQYF
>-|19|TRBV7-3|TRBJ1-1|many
TGTGCCAGCAGCTCCCCACCCGAGAGTCCACCCAAGGTATGGACTGAAGCTTTCTTT
CASSSPPESPPKVWTEAFF
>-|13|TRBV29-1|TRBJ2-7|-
TGCAGCGTTGAGCCCCTCCGTGGGTACGAGCAGTACTTC
CSVEPLRGYEQYF
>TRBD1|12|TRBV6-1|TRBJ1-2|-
TGTGCCAGCAGGGGACAGGACGGTGGCTACACCTTC
CASRGQDGGYTF
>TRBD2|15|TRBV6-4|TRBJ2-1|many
TGTGCCAGCAGTTATAGCGGGGGGGCCGTCCATGAGCAGTTCTTC
CASSYSGGAVHEQFF
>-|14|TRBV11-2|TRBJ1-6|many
TGTGCCAGCAGCTTAGATGGGTTTAATTCACCCCTCCACTTT
CASSLDGFNSPLHF
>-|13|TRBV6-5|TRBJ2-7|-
TGTGCCAGCAGTACCCCAGGTTGGGACGAGCAGTACTTC
CASSTPGWDEQYF
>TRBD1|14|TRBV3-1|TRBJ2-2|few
TGTGCCAGCAGCCCAGGGGGCAACACCGGGGAGCTGTTTTTT
CASSPGGNTGELFF
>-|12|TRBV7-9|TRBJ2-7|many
TGTGCCGGGGGACGGGACTCCTACGAGCAGTACTTC
CAGGRDSYEQYF
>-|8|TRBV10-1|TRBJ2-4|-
TGCGCCGGTAACATTCAGTACTTC
CAGNIQYF
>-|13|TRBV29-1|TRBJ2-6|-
TGCAGCGTACGTAGCTCTGGGGCCAACGTCCTGACTTTC
CSVRSSGANVLTF
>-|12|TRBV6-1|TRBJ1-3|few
TGTGCCAGCAGTGAAGCCGGAAACACCATATATTTT
CASSEAGNTIYF
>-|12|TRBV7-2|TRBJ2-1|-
TGTGCCAGCAGCCCCGTAAAGAAGGAGCAGTTATTC
CASSPVKKEQLF
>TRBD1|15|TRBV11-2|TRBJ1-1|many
TGTGCCAGCAGCCTGAACAGGGGCCTGGACACTGAAGCTTTCTTT
CASSLNRGLDTEAFF
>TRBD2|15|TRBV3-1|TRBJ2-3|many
TGTGCCAGCAGCCCGCGGGGGTCCGCCACAGATACGCAGTATTTT
CASSPRGSATDTQYF
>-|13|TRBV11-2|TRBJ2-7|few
TGTGCCAGCAGCTTTGAAATGATCTACGAGCAGTACTTC
CASSFEMIYEQYF
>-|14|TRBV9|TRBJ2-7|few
TGTGCCAGCAGCCCTCAGACTAGCTCCTACGAGCAGTACTTC
CASSPQTSSYEQYF